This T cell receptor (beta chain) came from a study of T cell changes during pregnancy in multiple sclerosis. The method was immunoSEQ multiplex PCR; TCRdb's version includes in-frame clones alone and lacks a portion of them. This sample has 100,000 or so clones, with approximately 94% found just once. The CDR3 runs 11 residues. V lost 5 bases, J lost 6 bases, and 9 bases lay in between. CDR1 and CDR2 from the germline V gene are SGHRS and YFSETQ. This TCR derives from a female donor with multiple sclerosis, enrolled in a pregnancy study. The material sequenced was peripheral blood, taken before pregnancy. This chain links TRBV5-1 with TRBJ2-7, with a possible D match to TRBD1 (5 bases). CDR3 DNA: TGCGCCAGCAGGCAAGGGGTCGAGCAGTACTTC. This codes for CASRQGVEQYF.